A selection of T cell receptor beta chains follows, all from one sample in a study of blood T cell repertoires in COVID-19. Libraries were prepared by immunoSEQ multiplex PCR; TCRdb keeps only in-frame clonotypes and omits some of them. The data show roughly 190,000 clones, approximately 90% seen once. Sequencing used PBMCs or T cells enriched from blood (not recorded which). Receptors originate from a woman aged 25 to 39 who had recovered from COVID-19. CDR3s include the opening cysteine and the closing phenylalanine or tryptophan. The order of the fields is clone size, J gene, V gene, D gene, CDR3 DNA, CDR3 protein. A D gene is named only where the DNA matches it firmly. For some rows the clone size is stated as once, few or many, or as a class when expanded; others skip it.

>once|TRBJ1-1|TRBV19|.
TGTGCCAGTAGTTACAGGGACGCTGAAGCTTTCTTT
CASSYRDAEAFF
>.|TRBJ2-1|TRBV7-3|TRBD2
TGTGCCAGCAGCTTATCGGGGGGGCCGCGCAATGAGCAGTTCTTC
CASSLSGGPRNEQFF
>.|TRBJ1-4|TRBV14|.
TGTGCCAGCCCCGCGACAGTGGGGGGTGAAAAACTGTTTTTT
CASPATVGGEKLFF
>.|TRBJ1-2|TRBV18|TRBD1
TGTGCCAGCACATGGGGAACAGGGGCCATAGCTAACTATGGCTACACCTTC
CASTWGTGAIANYGYTF
>.|TRBJ1-1|TRBV23-1|.
TGCGCCAGCAGACCTTCTCGCAGACAGGACACTGAAGCTTTCTTT
CASRPSRRQDTEAFF
>.|TRBJ1-6|TRBV19|.
TGTGCCAGTAGTTCCTCAGGGGCCCGCGTGGGCTCCTATAATTCACCCCTCCACTTT
CASSSSGARVGSYNSPLHF
>.|TRBJ1-3|TRBV10-3|.
TGTGCCATCAGTGGAGACAGGCTTAGTGGAAACACCATATATTTT
CAISGDRLSGNTIYF
>.|TRBJ2-1|TRBV2|TRBD2
TGTGCCAGCAGCCCTGGACTAGCGCGATTCAATGAGCAGTTCTTC
CASSPGLARFNEQFF
>once|TRBJ2-7|TRBV5-1|TRBD1
TGCGCCAGCAGCTTGGTGGGGACAGGAGGGGTGAGGGCCTACGAGCAGTACTTC
CASSLVGTGGVRAYEQYF
>.|TRBJ1-6|TRBV11-2|.
TGTGCCAGCAGCTTCAGGGGTTCCTATAATTCACCCCTCCACTTT
CASSFRGSYNSPLHF
>.|TRBJ2-7|TRBV6-5|TRBD1
TGTGCCAGCAGTTACTCGGGACAGGGGACCTACGAGCAGTACTTC
CASSYSGQGTYEQYF
>.|TRBJ1-3|TRBV30|.
TGTGCCTGGAGGACATCGAACTCTGGAAACACCATATATTTT
CAWRTSNSGNTIYF
>.|TRBJ1-5|TRBV10-3|.
TGTGCCATCAGCCCCACTCAGGACAATCAGCCCCAGCATTTT
CAISPTQDNQPQHF
>.|TRBJ2-3|TRBV28|TRBD1
TGTGCCAGCAGGAGGGACAGGGGCACAGATACGCAGTATTTT
CASRRDRGTDTQYF
>.|TRBJ2-3|TRBV6-1|.
TGTGCCAGCAGTGAAACTCGCGCCTCAGATACGCAGTATTTT
CASSETRASDTQYF
>.|TRBJ2-2|TRBV5-4|TRBD1
TGTGCCAGCAGCTCGAACCGACAGGGGCCCAACACCGGGGAGCTGTTTTTT
CASSSNRQGPNTGELFF